These T cell receptor beta chains were read from a single sample in a study of cytomegalovirus exposure and HLA in healthy donors. Clones were read by immunoSEQ multiplex PCR, and TCRdb kept only the in-frame ones, dropping some. The sample holds 85,000 to 120,000 clones; 70% to 75% are singletons and the top ten take 2.8%. Sequencing was performed on PBMCs. The receptors shown here come from a female donor in good health and CMV-seronegative. Each CDR3 is given with its conserved first and last residue. The order of the fields is clone size, J gene, D gene, V gene, CDR3 DNA, CDR3 protein. A D gene is named only where the DNA matches it firmly. Clone size is given for some rows only: seen once, a few or many times, or a class if the clone is expanded.

size: .; J: TRBJ2-7; D: TRBD2; V: TRBV7-8; DNA: TGTGCCAGCAGCTTAGGGGCGGGAGGTTCCTACGAGCAGTACTTC; CDR3: CASSLGAGGSYEQYF
size: .; J: TRBJ1-5; D: TRBD1; V: TRBV4-3; DNA: TGCGCCAGCAGCCCAAGGACAGGGGATCAGCCCCAGCATTTT; CDR3: CASSPRTGDQPQHF
size: .; J: TRBJ2-7; D: TRBD1; V: TRBV5-1; DNA: TGCGCCAGCAGCCCCGGACAGGGGGACTACGAGCAGTACTTC; CDR3: CASSPGQGDYEQYF
size: once; J: TRBJ2-5; D: .; V: TRBV28; DNA: TGTGCCAGCACCGACAGGCTCCAAGAGACCCAGTACTTC; CDR3: CASTDRLQETQYF
size: .; J: TRBJ1-4; D: TRBD1; V: TRBV19; DNA: TGTGCCAGTAGGGACAGGGAAACTAATGAAAAACTGTTTTTT; CDR3: CASRDRETNEKLFF
size: .; J: TRBJ2-7; D: TRBD2; V: TRBV28; DNA: TGTGCCAGCTGCTTAGCGGGAGCTACCTACGAGCAGTACTTC; CDR3: CASCLAGATYEQYF
size: once; J: TRBJ2-7; D: .; V: TRBV10-1; DNA: TGCGCCAGCAGACAGTACCCAGCCTACGAGCAGTACTTC; CDR3: CASRQYPAYEQYF
size: .; J: TRBJ1-2; D: TRBD1; V: TRBV4-2; DNA: TGTGCCAGCAGCCAAGATACAGGGGGAAATGGCTACACCTTC; CDR3: CASSQDTGGNGYTF
size: .; J: TRBJ2-1; D: TRBD2; V: TRBV29-1; DNA: TGCAGCGCCAGACTAGCGGGAGGCTCCTACAATGAGCAGTTCTTC; CDR3: CSARLAGGSYNEQFF
size: once; J: TRBJ2-4; D: TRBD1; V: TRBV5-1; DNA: TGCGCCAGCAGCAACACACTACAGGGGCCAAAAAACATTCAGTACTTC; CDR3: CASSNTLQGPKNIQYF
size: .; J: TRBJ2-3; D: TRBD2; V: TRBV4-1; DNA: TGCGCCAGCAGCCAACCACTAGCGGTGGGCACAGATACGCAGTATTTT; CDR3: CASSQPLAVGTDTQYF
size: .; J: TRBJ2-1; D: TRBD1; V: TRBV15; DNA: TGTGCCACCAGCAAGGGACAGGGGGTATTCAATGAGCAGTTCTTC; CDR3: CATSKGQGVFNEQFF
size: .; J: TRBJ2-7; D: TRBD2; V: TRBV7-2; DNA: TGTGCCAGCAGCCCGGAGAGGGGCGGGAGGCCCAACGAGCAGTACTTC; CDR3: CASSPERGGRPNEQYF
size: few; J: TRBJ2-3; D: TRBD2; V: TRBV4-3; DNA: TGCGCCAGCAGCCCCCTAGCGGTCCAAACAGATACGCAGTATTTT; CDR3: CASSPLAVQTDTQYF
size: .; J: TRBJ1-1; D: .; V: TRBV7-9; DNA: TGTGCCAGCAGCCCTCGACAGGCGCTGAACACTGAAGCTTTCTTT; CDR3: CASSPRQALNTEAFF
size: .; J: TRBJ2-1; D: .; V: TRBV19; DNA: TGTGCCAGTAGTATCCCGGGGCGGGGATTCAATGAGCAGTTCTTC; CDR3: CASSIPGRGFNEQFF
size: .; J: TRBJ2-7; D: .; V: TRBV12-2; DNA: TGTGCAAGTCGGCCGGGTGTCCAGGGCTGCCTAGCGGGAGGTGCCTACGAGCAGTACTTC; CDR3: CASRPGVQGCLAGGAYEQYF
size: .; J: TRBJ1-2; D: TRBD1; V: TRBV9; DNA: TGTGCCAGCAGCCCCCGGGGGACAGGGGGCGCAGAGACCTTC; CDR3: CASSPRGTGGAETF
size: few; J: TRBJ2-5; D: TRBD2; V: TRBV7-3; DNA: TGTGCCAGCAGTCTCGGACCCTCCGGCGGGAGGGGATCTCAAGAGACCCAGTACTTC; CDR3: CASSLGPSGGRGSQETQYF
size: .; J: TRBJ1-6; D: .; V: TRBV30; DNA: TGTGCCTGGAGCACAGGGAACTCACCCCTCCACTTT; CDR3: CAWSTGNSPLHF
size: few; J: TRBJ2-3; D: TRBD2; V: TRBV2; DNA: TGTGCCAGCAGGAGACTAGCGGGAGAAGGAACAGATACGCAGTATTTT; CDR3: CASRRLAGEGTDTQYF
size: .; J: TRBJ2-7; D: TRBD1; V: TRBV10-3; DNA: TGTGCCATCAGTGATGGGACAGGTCTTAAATCCTACGAGCAGTACTTC; CDR3: CAISDGTGLKSYEQYF
size: .; J: TRBJ1-5; D: .; V: TRBV6-1; DNA: TGTGCCAGCAGTGAAAGCGGGGGGTGGAATCAGCCCCAGCATTTT; CDR3: CASSESGGWNQPQHF
size: .; J: TRBJ2-1; D: TRBD2; V: TRBV7-2; DNA: TGTGCCAGCAGCTTACGAGCGGGAGCCTTTGAGCAGTTCTTC; CDR3: CASSLRAGAFEQFF
size: .; J: TRBJ1-1; D: TRBD1; V: TRBV6-6; DNA: TGTGCCAGCAGTTTAAGCGGACAGGGCGGTACTGAAGCTTTCTTT; CDR3: CASSLSGQGGTEAFF